Listed below are T cell receptor beta chains from one sample, sequenced in a study of early T cells in non-severe SARS-CoV-2 infection. MiXCR, run by TCRdb on the 5' RACE reads, gives a single entry per CDR3 protein. The sample carries about 80,000 distinct CDR3 sequences, more than 10% recorded once. Sequenced sample: whole blood. These receptors were obtained from an adult who was a healthcare worker with PCR-confirmed SARS-CoV-2 infection or an uninfected control (not recorded which). Both conserved end residues are part of each CDR3.

TRBJ2-7 | TRBV28 | CASSPQGVSYEQYF
TRBJ2-3 | TRBV20-1 | CSARDLGATEYTQYF
TRBJ2-6 | TRBV27 | CASQLFSGANVLTF
TRBJ2-2 | TRBV12-3/TRBV12-4 | CASSFPGELFF
TRBJ1-2 | TRBV28 | CATSLGQGLYGYTF
TRBJ2-5 | TRBV12-3/TRBV12-4 | CASRSSSETQYF
TRBJ2-2 | TRBV6-2/TRBV6-3 | CASSYSFTGELFF
TRBJ2-4 | TRBV4-2 | CASSQGLAGAKNIQYF
TRBJ1-2 | TRBV18 | CASSPQEGNYGYTF
TRBJ2-1 | TRBV29-1 | CSVEWTSGRSYNEQFF
TRBJ2-7 | TRBV20-1 | CSARDRDRGGYEQYF
TRBJ1-1 | TRBV12-3/TRBV12-4 | CASRDRGTEAFF
TRBJ2-1 | TRBV11-2 | CASRHLAGEQFF
TRBJ2-5 | TRBV29-1 | CSVEPLAGGRETQYF
TRBJ2-5 | TRBV18 | CASSELGPPRLETQYF
TRBJ1-3 | TRBV27 | CASSLGTGQGNTIYF
TRBJ1-1 | TRBV28 | CASRKRENTEAFF
TRBJ2-5 | TRBV7-9 | CASSLEKSSQETQYF
TRBJ2-7 | TRBV28 | CASSPRGTRSSYEQYF
TRBJ1-5 | TRBV6-5 | CASSYNRADQPQHF
TRBJ1-4 | TRBV6-6 | CASRSYATNEKLFF
TRBJ2-2 | TRBV27 | CASSLKAGPPLGELFF
TRBJ2-1 | TRBV3-1 | CASSATSANEQFF
TRBJ2-3 | TRBV7-9 | CASSLVRGPGDTQYF
TRBJ2-1 | TRBV7-8 | CASSRFGLAGTDEQFF
TRBJ1-2 | TRBV6-5 | CASSQAGASGYTF
TRBJ2-7 | TRBV4-2 | CASSQGTDPVYEQYF
TRBJ2-5 | TRBV4-2 | CASSQDLEGGRETQYF
TRBJ2-7 | TRBV28 | CASSYRDRAYEQYF
TRBJ1-6 | TRBV28 | CAGTDDLRSPLHF
TRBJ1-5 | TRBV6-2/TRBV6-3 | CASTTPQGNQPQHF
TRBJ2-2 | TRBV3-1 | CASSQEMSRELFF
TRBJ1-2 | TRBV28 | CASSTWTGGTYGYTF
TRBJ2-3 | TRBV27 | CASSLQVSDTQYF
TRBJ1-1 | TRBV9 | CASSPTSTDRYDFSEAFF
TRBJ2-5 | TRBV19 | CASSISRDPDQETQYF
TRBJ2-1 | TRBV28 | CASGSGTASYNEQFF
TRBJ1-1 | TRBV9 | CASSARTGLMNTEAFF
TRBJ1-1 | TRBV12-3/TRBV12-4 | CASSYRGDTEAFF
TRBJ2-4 | TRBV15 | CATSPGRLNLNIQYF
TRBJ2-7 | TRBV20-1 | CSATPGIHSYEQYF
TRBJ2-3 | TRBV9 | CASSVSTLGDTQYF
TRBJ2-1 | TRBV24-1 | CATSDHTQSRNEQFF
TRBJ2-5 | TRBV9 | CASSVEGTGGGETQYF
TRBJ2-2 | TRBV7-8 | CASSDMTGELFF
TRBJ2-7 | TRBV6-2/TRBV6-3 | CATRSSGSSYEQYF